One and the same sample provided the 18 T cell receptor beta chains below, sequenced in a study of blood T cells in healthy people across ages. PCR was performed a second time for about 7 to 11 cycles using a sample-barcoded 5' primer and a J-beta primer mix. From the 5' RACE reads, TCRdb called clonotypes with MiXCR, one entry per CDR3 protein. The data contain approximately 1.5 million distinct CDR3 sequences, roughly 32% of them singletons. Sequencing used blood. The origin of the receptors is a woman under 40 in good health.

This clonotype was counted only a few times. The chain has TRBV6-6 and TRBJ2-1, with 13 bases that match TRBD2. Germline V CDR1 and CDR2: MNHNY, SVGAGI (reference sequence). V lost 6 bases and J lost 0; bases outside the gene matches: 2. This CDR3 has 16 residues. CDR3 sequence: CASRGLAGDSYNEQFF. The CDR3 nucleotides are TGTGCCAGCAGAGGACTAGCGGGGGACTCCTACAATGAGCAGTTCTTC.

The chain joins TRBV6-1 to TRBJ1-1; maybe TRBD1 (5 bases). CDR3 length: 13 residues. Germline CDR1 and CDR2: MNHNS and SASEGT. Trimming took off 3 bases at V and 5 bases at J, with 10 bases between the two ends. The CDR3: CASSEFRDTEAFF. Here the CDR3 DNA reads TGTGCCAGCAGTGAGTTCAGGGATACTGAAGCTTTCTTT.

This clonotype was seen a handful of times. The chain couples TRBV2 to TRBJ2-1, with D unclear. The CDR3 has 14 residues. V was cut by 0 bases and J by 6 bases, with 9 bases left in between. Germline V lookup: CDR1 SNHLY, CDR2 FYNNEI. CDR3 loop: CASSEAVIINEQFF. The CDR3 DNA sequence: TGTGCCAGCAGTGAAGCGGTGATAATCAATGAGCAGTTCTTC.

This clonotype occurred many times. This chain connects TRBV29-1 to TRBJ2-1, with D perhaps TRBD1 (5 bases). Germline V gene sequence: CDR1 SQVTM, CDR2 ANQGSEA. V shed 4 bases and J shed 0 bases, with 13 bases lying between them. This CDR3 is 15 amino acids long. CDR3 sequence: CSVGTGLSSYNEQFF. CDR3 DNA: TGCAGCGTTGGAACAGGTTTGAGCTCCTACAATGAGCAGTTCTTC.

Worth noting for this clonotype: This clone may be a read error of a much larger clone one base away. This chain uses TRBV6-2 or TRBV6-3 with TRBJ2-5; maybe TRBD2 (6 bases). Germline assignment: CDR1 MNHEY and CDR2 SVGEGT. This CDR3 region has 12 residues. The CDR3: CSSSPGEETQYF. The CDR3 region has the DNA TGTTCCAGCAGCCCGGGGGAAGAGACCCAGTACTTC.

Points on this clonotype: The junction departs from germline at one end; a sequencing error may be responsible. V gene TRBV5-1 combines with J gene TRBJ2-7; 8 bases map to TRBD2. The CDR3 extends over 13 amino acids. The germline CDR1 and CDR2 sequences are SGHRS and YFSETQ. CDR3 nucleotide sequence: TGTGCCAGCGGGGGTACTAGCGGCTACGAGCAGTACTTC. This encodes CASGGTSGYEQYF.

The J gene is TRBJ2-1, the V gene TRBV20-1, with D perhaps matching TRBD2 (5 bases). Trimming cost V 1 base and J 0 bases, with 16 bases left between them. The germline V gene encodes CDR1 DFQATT and CDR2 SNEGSKA (reference sequence). The CDR3 has 17 residues. This CDR3 is CSARGGIVAISYNEQFF. The CDR3 DNA reads TGCAGTGCTAGAGGAGGGATAGTGGCCATCTCCTACAATGAGCAGTTCTTC.

The CDR3 DNA sequence: TGTGCCAGCAGTCGAGGGGCAGTGAATTCACCCCTCCACTTT. Protein product: CASSRGAVNSPLHF. The genes are TRBV3-1 and TRBJ1-6, with D possibly being TRBD1 (5 bases). Per the germline V gene, CDR1 is LGHDT and CDR2 is YNNKEL (reference sequence). This CDR3 region has 14 residues. V shed 6 bases and J shed 7 bases, with 13 bases lying between them.

This clonotype was detected only a few times. J is TRBJ1-1 and V is TRBV5-1, with 10 bases identical to TRBD1. CDR1 and CDR2 from the germline V gene are SGHRS and YFSETQ. The J segment lost 0 bases and the V segment lost 3 bases, leaving 8 bases of the junction unmatched. The CDR3 extends over 17 amino acids. CDR3 in amino acids: CASSSPPGQGMNTEAFF. The CDR3 coding sequence is TGCGCCAGCAGCTCCCCGCCGGGACAGGGGATGAACACTGAAGCTTTCTTT.

The V gene is TRBV27, the J gene TRBJ2-7, with TRBD2 matching over 14 bases. V lost 9 bases to trimming and J lost 4 bases; unmatched junction nucleotides: 5. Germline CDR1 is MNHEY and CDR2 is SMNVEV (reference sequence). The CDR3 sequence is 14 residues long. The CDR3 DNA follows: TGTGCCAGTAAGACTAGCGGGAGGGGATACGAGCAGTACTTC. Its protein is CASKTSGRGYEQYF.

The V gene is TRBV11-2, the J gene TRBJ2-1, with D unresolved. CDR1 and CDR2 from the germline V gene are SGHAT and FQNNGV. The CDR3 contains 16 residues. The V and J ends lost 3 bases and 2 bases respectively, with 14 bases between them. The CDR3 here is CASSFPVLSTYNEQFF. Written as DNA, the CDR3 is TGTGCCAGCAGCTTCCCAGTATTATCTACCTACAATGAGCAGTTCTTC.

The J gene is TRBJ2-1, the V gene TRBV20-1, with no clear D. CDR3 length equals 12 residues. V lost 0 bases, J lost 8 bases, and 8 bases lay in between. CDR1 and CDR2 from the germline V gene are DFQATT and SNEGSKA (reference sequence). In DNA form, the CDR3 reads TGCAGTGCTAGAGACAAGGGCTATGAGCAGTTCTTC. Encoded protein: CSARDKGYEQFF.

This clonotype was counted a few times. The rearrangement joins TRBV20-1 to TRBJ2-3, with a weak D call TRBD2 (6 bases). The germline CDR1 and CDR2 sequences are DFQATT and SNEGSKA (reference sequence). The CDR3 length is 14 residues. The V gene lost 6 bases and the J gene lost 2 bases, with 15 bases spanning the gap. Here the CDR3 reads CSAGGRGNTDTQYF. DNA for the CDR3: TGCAGTGCGGGGGGACGGGGGAACACAGATACGCAGTATTTT.

The chain links TRBV6-5 to TRBJ2-5, with 8 positions matching TRBD1. Trimming cost V 3 bases and J 4 bases; bases outside gene matches: 7. The CDR3 loop spans 15 amino acids. Germline V lookup: CDR1 MNHEY, CDR2 SVGAGI. CDR3 nucleotide sequence: TGTGCCAGCAGTTATGGCCAGGGGGCGTTAGAGACCCAGTACTTC. It is translated as CASSYGQGALETQYF.

The chain uses TRBV29-1 and TRBJ1-1; 9 nucleotides agree with TRBD1. The CDR3 extends over 13 amino acids. The trim removed 5 bases at V and 5 bases at J, leaving 6 bases unmatched. CDR1 and CDR2 from the germline V gene are SQVTM and ANQGSEA. The CDR3 nucleotides are TGCAGCGTTCATAGACAGGGGGGGACTGAAGCTTTCTTT. The encoded protein is CSVHRQGGTEAFF.

For this clonotype: Compared with germline, one end of the junction differs, possibly owing to a read error. The chain carries TRBV5-1 and TRBJ2-5; 7 positions match TRBD2. This CDR3 region has 15 residues. Germline assignment: CDR1 SGHRS and CDR2 YFSETQ. The CDR3: CASSLGASGQEAQYF. CDR3 bases: TGCGCCAGCAGCTTGGGAGCTAGCGGTCAAGAGGCCCAGTACTTC.

The chain is built from TRBV29-1 and TRBJ1-1, with a tentative D call TRBD1 (6 bases). V lost 3 bases, J lost 5 bases, and 13 bases lay in between. CDR3 length: 13 residues. The germline V gene has CDR1 SQVTM and CDR2 ANQGSEA. The CDR3 nucleotides are TGCAGCGTTGATTGGGGGCGAGGAACTGAAGCTTTCTTT. Its translation: CSVDWGRGTEAFF. The full variable domain, its missing parts supplied by reference TRBV29-1 and TRBJ1-1, is SAVISQKPSRDICQRGTSLTIQCQVDSQVTMMFWYRQQPGQSLTLIATANQGSEATYESGFVIDKFPISRPNLTFSTLTVSNMSPEDSSIYLCSVDWGRGTEAFFGQGTRLTVV.

This clonotype was observed many times. The V call is TRBV29-1, the J call TRBJ2-1; 8 bases map to TRBD1. V lost 6 bases to trimming and J lost 2 bases; unmatched junction nucleotides: 6. The length of the CDR3 is 14 residues. CDR1 is SQVTM and CDR2 is ANQGSEA in the germline V gene. The CDR3 reads CSVGRGQPYNEQFF. The CDR3 DNA follows: TGCAGCGTAGGCAGGGGGCAACCCTACAATGAGCAGTTCTTC.